The 5 T cell receptor beta chains listed next were all sequenced from one sample in a study of CXCR3-negative and CXCR3-positive naive CD8 T cells. Researchers prepared the TRB cDNA libraries using 5' RACE with UMI labels. Each CDR3 protein gets one entry in TCRdb, which reprocessed the 5' RACE reads and gives no DNA. The table for this sample gives more than 40,000 distinct CDR3 sequences. The sequenced material came from naive CXCR3- CD8+ T cells from blood. The subset was: CD45RO-CCR7+CD27+CD95- naive CD8+ T cells lacking CXCR3 (TNR3-). These receptors were taken from a human donor in good health. Some clones in this sample may be carry-over from other donors' samples.

The CDR3 loop is CASSLRTYEQYF. The V gene is TRBV7-9, the J gene TRBJ2-7. This CDR3 has 12 amino acids. Germline CDR1 SEHNR, CDR2 FQNEAQ (reference sequence).

This chain joins TRBV12-5 and TRBJ2-7. The CDR3 is 15 amino acids. Germline assignment: CDR1 LGHNT and CDR2 FRNRAP. This CDR3 is CASGFKVRDHYEQYF.

The chain links TRBV25-1 to TRBJ1-1; TCRdb returns TRBD1, unconfirmable since there is no DNA. The germline CDR1 and CDR2 sequences are MGHDK and SYGVNS. The CDR3 runs to 15 residues. The CDR3: CASSLTGTGSTEAFF.

J is TRBJ1-3 and V is TRBV18. CDR3 length: 16 amino acids. Looked up from germline, CDR1 is KGHSH and CDR2 is LQKENI. CDR3 loop: CASSLWGQNSGNTIYF.

The chain joins TRBV13 to TRBJ2-1; TCRdb designates TRBD1, a call that cannot be tested without DNA. Germline loops: CDR1 PRHDT, CDR2 FYEKMQ (reference sequence). CDR3 length: 14 residues. The CDR3 protein is CASGTGGTYNEQFF.